This TCR beta chain stems from a study of blood T cells in healthy people across ages. Study context: Per two T cells, template switching captured roughly one barcoded beta molecule.

Together with a sample-barcoded 5' primer, a J-beta primer mix was included in a second PCR lasting about 7 to 12 cycles. TCRdb reanalysed the 5' RACE reads using MiXCR and keeps one entry per CDR3 protein. The profile shows under 1 million distinct CDR3 sequences, 44% of them singletons. Between the trimmed V and J ends, which lost 6 bases and 0 bases, there was a span of 11 bases. Germline CDR1 MNHEY, CDR2 SVGEGT. The CDR3 consists of 14 residues. Total RNA extracted from each sample amounted to at least 5 micrograms. J is TRBJ1-1 and V is TRBV6-2 or TRBV6-3; no clear D gene. Sequenced: blood. This TCR was sampled from a man aged 55 to 70 in good health. CDR3 sequence: CASSRESMNTEAFF. The CDR3 DNA sequence: TGTGCCAGCAGCCGGGAATCCATGAACACTGAAGCTTTCTTT.